This T cell receptor beta chain was documented in a study of PD-L1 blockade in urothelial cancer. On the study more broadly: In about 2014, patients got going on atezolizumab, taking 1,200 mg intravenously every 3 weeks. Of 30 or so patients, just under 26 were males with bladder-origin urothelial cancer.

Indicated time point: peripheral blood 6 weeks after treatment start. Sample contribution per patient ranged from 1 to 8, covering pretreatment and on-treatment. This CDR3 has 13 amino acids. Trimming removed 2 bases from V and 4 bases from J, with 8 bases in between. The germline CDR1 and CDR2 sequences are MNHEY and SVGAGI. Clones were read by immunoSEQ multiplex PCR, and TCRdb kept only the in-frame ones, dropping some. The table has 75,000 to 100,000 clones, less than 90% seen once; the top ten hold roughly 8%. The clonotype originates from a man between 65 and 85 years old with urothelial cancer. The chain has TRBV6-5 and TRBJ1-1, with D uncertain. This material consisted of PBMCs, taken around atezolizumab (anti-PD-L1) treatment. The CDR3 is CASSYGGVTEAFF. For the CDR3, the DNA is TGTGCCAGCAGTTACGGCGGGGTCACTGAAGCTTTCTTT.